This TCR beta chain was documented in a study of CD8 T cells in Susac syndrome. Negative isolation yielded the CD8+ and CD4+ T cells, while FACS enriched the TEMRA cells. Whole-study findings and limits: The study admitted that it had a relatively small number of individuals in its TCR sequencing and HLA analysis.

CDR3 size: 15 residues. Germline assignment: CDR1 SEHNR and CDR2 FQNEAQ (reference sequence). V was cut by 6 bases and J by 2 bases, with 16 bases left in between. Reverse transcription used roughly 0.45 to 1 ug RNA and random hexamers. It was immunoSEQ multiplex PCR that amplified TCR beta CDR3 across 54 Vbeta and 13 Jbeta. TCRdb processed the immunoSEQ multiplex PCR reads anew with MiXCR; each CDR3 protein has one entry. The profile shows around 130,000 distinct CDR3 sequences, 90% to 95% of them singletons. A remark on this clonotype: The antigen remains undetermined.

The rearrangement uses TRBV7-9 and TRBJ1-2; the D gene is possibly TRBD1 (5 bases). The source is a human donor in good health. Sequenced sample: CD4+ T cells from PBMCs. Here the CDR3 reads CASSLDTVRNYGYTF. In DNA form, the CDR3 reads TGTGCCAGCAGTCTGGACACCGTTCGGAACTATGGCTACACCTTC.